Each of the 21 T cell receptor beta chains below was sequenced from the same sample in a study of memory CD4+ T cells and cytomegalovirus serostatus. Generated by immunoSEQ multiplex PCR, the TCRdb table keeps only in-frame clones and is missing some. The data contain 45,000 to 65,000 clones, around 88% of them singletons. Single viable CD3+CD4+CD8-CD45RO+ cells were sorted as the memory CD4+ T cells. Sequenced: memory CD4+ T cells from blood. The receptors originated from an adult in good health and CMV-seropositive.

This clone has a single count. The J gene is TRBJ1-2, the V gene TRBV5-1; TRBD1 might be the D (5 bases). There are 15 residues in the CDR3. V shed 0 bases and J shed 4 bases, with 13 bases lying between them. Germline V gene data show CDR1 as SGHRS and CDR2 as YFSETQ. CDR3 nucleotides: TGCGCCAGCAGCTTGGACGGGACTACCCTCTATGGCTACACCTTC. Translating gives CASSLDGTTLYGYTF.

J is TRBJ1-4 and V is TRBV4-1; D is undetermined. Germline CDR1 MGHRA, CDR2 YSYEKL. The CDR3 runs to 15 residues. V lost 0 bases and J lost 5, with 10 bases in between. As DNA, the CDR3 is TGCGCCAGCAGCCAAGAGGAGGACCTGAATGAAAAACTGTTTTTT. It yields the protein CASSQEEDLNEKLFF.

V gene TRBV10-3 combines with J gene TRBJ2-3; 9 nucleotides align to TRBD1. The CDR3 sequence is 14 residues long. Trimming took 11 bases from V and 4 from J; bases not matched to a gene: 10. CDR1 and CDR2 (germline): ENHRY, SYGVKD. In DNA form, the CDR3 reads TGTGCCTCCAAATCCGGACAGGGGTCAGATACGCAGTATTTT. Translating gives CASKSGQGSDTQYF.

This clone was seen a single time. The chain's CDR3 is CASSPIDRGQETQYF. The CDR3 bases are TGTGCCAGCAGTCCTATCGACAGGGGGCAAGAGACCCAGTACTTC. V and J are TRBV28 and TRBJ2-5; 9 bases agree with TRBD1. Per germline, CDR1 MDHEN and CDR2 SYDVKM. After removal of 5 bases from V and 2 bases from J, the junction contained 6 bases not matched to a gene. The CDR3 loop spans 15 amino acids.

V is TRBV18 and J is TRBJ2-1; no clear D. This CDR3 spans 12 amino acids. The germline CDR1 and CDR2 sequences are KGHSH and LQKENI. V dropped 5 bases and J dropped 4 bases, with 6 bases sitting between them. The CDR3 DNA reads TGTGCCAGCTCATCCCTATACAATGAGCAGTTCTTC. It translates to CASSSLYNEQFF. The variable domain in full, completed from reference TRBV18 and TRBJ2-1, reads NAGVMQNPRHLVRRRGQEARLRCSPMKGHSHVYWYRQLPEEGLKFMVYLQKENIIDESGMPKERFSAEFPKEGPSILRIQQVVRGDSAAYFCASSSLYNEQFFGPGTRLTVL.

J is TRBJ1-5 and V is TRBV27; unclear D gene. The CDR3 is made up of 17 amino acids. V was trimmed by 4 bases and J by 2 bases, leaving 18 bases between them. Germline values: CDR1 MNHEY, CDR2 SMNVEV (reference sequence). CDR3 amino acids: CASSSFGSVKGNQPQHF. In nucleotides, the CDR3 is TGTGCCAGCAGTTCTTTTGGGAGCGTGAAGGGCAATCAGCCCCAGCATTTT.

CDR3 sequence reads: CASSLGTGSADIQYF. The CDR3 bases are TGTGCCAGCAGCCTCGGGACAGGGTCTGCGGACATTCAGTACTTC. This sequence joins TRBV7-9 and TRBJ2-4, with 9 bases lining up with TRBD1. Losses at the gene ends were 5 bases for V and 8 bases for J; bases not matched to a gene: 10. The CDR3 is 15 residues long. Germline lookup yields CDR1 SEHNR and CDR2 FQNEAQ (reference sequence).

The chain uses TRBV19 and TRBJ2-1; 10 nucleotides align to TRBD2. V dropped 4 bases and J dropped 6; count of bases not matched to a gene: 6. The CDR3 has 15 amino acids. Germline V gene lookup returns CDR1 LNHDA and CDR2 SQIVND (reference sequence). CDR3 bases: TGTGCCAGTAGTAAGGGGACTAGCGAAGGCAATGAGCAGTTCTTC. It encodes CASSKGTSEGNEQFF.

V and J are TRBV11-2 and TRBJ2-1; 10 bases fit TRBD2. The CDR3 is made up of 15 amino acids. CDR1 and CDR2 from the germline V gene are SGHAT and FQNNGV. Trimming cost V 3 bases and J 8 bases; bases outside gene matches: 7. The CDR3 nucleotides are TGTGCCAGCAGCTTGCTCCTAGCGGGAGTGGATGAGCAGTTCTTC. Amino acids: CASSLLLAGVDEQFF.

Here the CDR3 reads CASSLLQGAGETQYF. Here the CDR3 DNA reads TGCGCCAGCAGCTTGTTACAGGGTGCGGGGGAGACCCAGTACTTC. The chain links TRBV5-1 to TRBJ2-5; either TRBD1 or TRBD2 may supply D (6 bases each). The germline CDR1 and CDR2 sequences are SGHRS and YFSETQ. The CDR3 is 15 amino acids. Trimming stripped 1 base from V and 5 bases from J, with 15 bases between.

This clone was recorded a few times. This rearrangement joins TRBV7-9 to TRBJ2-2, with 9 bases lining up with TRBD1. The V gene end was trimmed by 1 base and the J gene end by 10 bases; junction bases not matched to a gene: 7. Germline values: CDR1 SEHNR, CDR2 FQNEAQ (reference sequence). The CDR3 extends over 15 amino acids. The CDR3 protein is CASSLVPTGGEELFF. The CDR3 DNA reads TGTGCCAGCAGCTTAGTCCCTACAGGGGGCGAGGAGCTGTTTTTT.

The chain is built from TRBV4-3 and TRBJ1-2; D uncertain. The V end was cut by 0 bases, the J end by 2 bases, with 4 bases between. The CDR3 sequence is 13 residues long. Germline V CDR1 and CDR2: LGHNA, YSLEER. For the CDR3, the DNA is TGCGCCAGCAGCCAAGACAGAAACTATGGCTACACCTTC. It codes for CASSQDRNYGYTF.

This chain joins TRBV2 and TRBJ1-4, with unresolved D. Looked up from germline, CDR1 is SNHLY and CDR2 is FYNNEI. Trimming left V 7 bases short and J 8 bases short, with 11 bases between. This CDR3 spans 12 amino acids. The CDR3 nucleotides read TGTGCCAGCAAGTCCCTATTCGAAAAACTGTTTTTT. Protein product: CASKSLFEKLFF.

The chain carries TRBV27 and TRBJ2-7, with D unclear. The CDR3 has 11 amino acids. The V and J ends lost 7 bases and 4 bases respectively, with 8 bases between them. Germline CDR1 reads MNHEY; CDR2 reads SMNVEV (reference sequence). The CDR3 region has the DNA TGTGCCAGCACCAATTATTACGAGCAGTACTTC. This gives the protein CASTNYYEQYF.

The rearrangement uses TRBV12-1 and TRBJ2-7; the D call of TRBD1 is as the table states it, not checked on the DNA. TRBV12-1 is given as a pseudogene. CDR3 length equals 12 residues. The CDR3 DNA is TGTGCCAGCAGCGTTACAGAGTTCGAGCAGTACTTC. Protein: CASSVTEFEQYF.

This chain joins TRBV7-9 and TRBJ2-1; D is tentatively TRBD1 or TRBD2 (6 bases each). Per the germline V gene, CDR1 is SEHNR and CDR2 is FQNEAQ (reference sequence). CDR3 size: 16 residues. V lost 4 bases and J lost 2, with 15 bases in between. This chain's CDR3 is CASSSREGGTYNEQFF. The CDR3 DNA reads TGTGCCAGCAGCTCTCGGGAAGGGGGGACCTACAATGAGCAGTTCTTC.

The CDR3, as DNA: TGTGCCAGCAACCAGAAGGGACAGGCGAACACTGAAGCTTTCTTT. Translating gives CASNQKGQANTEAFF. The chain joins TRBV6-6 to TRBJ1-1; 8 nucleotides match TRBD1. Germline CDR1 reads MNHNY; CDR2 reads SVGAGI (reference sequence). Germline trimming cut 7 bases from V and 1 base from J; bases unmatched to any gene: 8. This CDR3 is built from 15 residues.

The CDR3 nucleotides are TGTGCCAGCAGCCCTCCTTCGGGCTCGGACTATGGCTACACCTTC. Translated, it gives CASSPPSGSDYGYTF. V is TRBV14 and J is TRBJ1-2; D is undetermined. V lost 4 bases, J lost 3 bases, and 15 bases lay in between. This CDR3 is 15 amino acids long. From germline, CDR1 is SGHDN and CDR2 FVKESK.

V is TRBV19 and J is TRBJ2-2, with D possibly being TRBD1 (5 bases). The germline gives CDR1 LNHDA, CDR2 SQIVND (reference sequence). Trimming removed 3 bases at V and 6 bases at J, with 8 bases between. The CDR3 runs to 13 residues. Here the CDR3 DNA reads TGTGCCAGTAGTATCAAAGGGGCCGGGGAGCTGTTTTTT. Encoded protein: CASSIKGAGELFF.

The CDR3 DNA follows: TGTGCCAGCAGTTACCCTCTGGGTAATTACACCTTC. It specifies CASSYPLGNYTF. The rearrangement uses TRBV6-6 and TRBJ1-2; D is uncertain. From germline, CDR1 is MNHNY and CDR2 SVGAGI (reference sequence). This CDR3 comprises 12 residues. The V and J ends lost 2 bases and 11 bases respectively, with 12 bases between them.

This clone appeared a few times. The rearrangement links TRBV4-2 to TRBJ1-2; 7 positions match TRBD1. Per the germline V gene, CDR1 is LGHNA and CDR2 is YNFKEQ. This CDR3 has 13 amino acids. V lost 5 bases, J lost 4 bases, and 4 bases stayed unmatched. The CDR3 DNA is TGTGCCAGCAGCTCGACAGGGACCTATGGCTACACCTTC. This translates into CASSSTGTYGYTF.